What follows describes a single T cell receptor beta chain. Its antigen is not known. The sample is drawn from a study of beta chain features in type 1 diabetes. General observations from the study: There was a moderate but significant shortening of TCRB CDR3s in all four CD4+ subsets of Type 1 diabetes patients. There was a possibility that cDNA sequencing over-represented cells with high TCR expression.

The CDR3 spans 15 residues. The V gene's germline CDR1 is LGHNA and CDR2 YSLEER. Trimming removed 3 bases from V and 6 bases from J, with 16 bases in between. Of the isolated RNA, all was reverse transcribed, and so the sequenced material was expressed TCRB transcripts. Assay: immunoSEQ multiplex PCR; the TCRdb copy retains only in-frame clones and omits some. Seen here are roughly 50,000 clones, roughly 39% observed once, and the top ten hold more than 1.4%. What was sequenced was Tregs from blood. The sequence came from a man under 40 with type 1 diabetes. This sequence joins TRBV4-3 and TRBJ2-3, with D possibly TRBD2 on 6 matching bases. The CDR3 is CASSQDIAASDTQYF. DNA for the CDR3: TGCGCCAGCAGCCAGGATATAGCGGCCTCGGATACGCAGTATTTT.